The 18 T cell receptor beta chains below all came from one sample that was sequenced in a study of CD8 T cells in Susac syndrome. It was with random hexamers that roughly 0.5 to 1 ug RNA was reverse transcribed. MiXCR was run by TCRdb on the immunoSEQ multiplex PCR reads, yielding one entry per CDR3 protein. The sample records about 300,000 distinct CDR3 sequences, roughly 85% being singletons. Sequencing was performed on CD8+ T cells from PBMCs. These receptors were collected from a human donor with multiple sclerosis.

The gene calls are TRBV20-1 and TRBJ2-7, with a possible D match to TRBD2 (7 bases). The V end was cut by 7 bases, the J end by 0 bases, with 25 bases between. Germline values: CDR1 DFQATT, CDR2 SNEGSKA (reference sequence). CDR3 length equals 17 residues. CDR3 nucleotides: TGCAGTGTTGCCCCGCCGTGGGAGGGGGTTCGCTCCTACGAGCAGTACTTC. This codes for CSVAPPWEGVRSYEQYF.

DNA of the CDR3: TGTGCCAGCAGCTTGGGCCGCCTTGGAGAGGCCCACTATGGCTACACCTTC. Its protein product is CASSLGRLGEAHYGYTF. The J gene is TRBJ1-2, the V gene TRBV5-6; D unresolved. CDR1 and CDR2 from the germline V gene are SGHDT and YYEEEE. Trimming removed 0 bases at V and 3 bases at J, with 18 bases between. This CDR3 spans 17 amino acids.

The chain joins TRBV6-5 to TRBJ2-5; 7 bases match TRBD2. This CDR3 is built from 16 residues. CDR1 MNHEY and CDR2 SVGAGI come from the germline V gene. The V and J ends lost 0 bases and 5 bases, in that order; junction bases with no gene match: 9. CDR3 bases: TGTGCCAGCAGTTACTCGATCGGGAGGAGTTGGGAGACCCAGTACTTC. Amino acid sequence: CASSYSIGRSWETQYF.

The CDR3 spells CSAPIPGLAVSSYNEQFF. For the CDR3, the DNA is TGCAGTGCCCCCATCCCGGGACTAGCGGTAAGCTCCTACAATGAGCAGTTCTTC. This rearrangement joins TRBV20-1 to TRBJ2-1, with 11 bases that match TRBD2. The V segment lost 6 bases and the J segment 0 bases; nucleotides outside the gene matches: 13. Germline CDR1 and CDR2: DFQATT and SNEGSKA (reference sequence). The CDR3 sequence is 18 residues long.

The chain has TRBV5-1 and TRBJ2-1; 7 bases map to TRBD2. Germline-derived CDR1 and CDR2 are SGHRS and YFSETQ. Trimming cost V 3 bases and J 12 bases; bases outside gene matches: 15. The CDR3 contains 15 residues. CDR3 in amino acids: CASSWGLPNPQGQFF. The CDR3 DNA sequence: TGCGCCAGCAGCTGGGGACTACCTAACCCCCAGGGGCAGTTCTTC.

The chain uses TRBV4-3 and TRBJ2-7; no clear D. CDR3 length: 15 residues. CDR1 and CDR2 from the germline V gene are LGHNA and YSLEER. Trimming took 1 base from V and 2 from J, leaving 12 bases between them. CDR3 bases: TGCGCCAGCAGCCAAGTCTGGGGAATGGCCTACGAGCAGTACTTC. Translating gives CASSQVWGMAYEQYF.

The genes are TRBV5-1 and TRBJ2-5, with D possibly TRBD2 on 5 matching bases. CDR1 is SGHRS, CDR2 YFSETQ, per germline. V lost 0 bases, J lost 5 bases, and 11 bases lay in between. The CDR3 is 14 amino acids. CDR3 sequence reads: CASSLAAAAETQYF. DNA of the CDR3: TGCGCCAGCAGCTTGGCGGCAGCGGCCGAGACCCAGTACTTC.

The chain has TRBV7-8 and TRBJ1-1; no clear D. V was trimmed by 5 bases and J by 0 bases, leaving 13 bases between them. Germline loops: CDR1 SGHVS, CDR2 FQNEAQ. The CDR3 contains 15 residues. The CDR3 DNA sequence: TGTGCCAGCAGCGGCGCAACAGTCCTGAACACTGAAGCTTTCTTT. Protein: CASSGATVLNTEAFF.

The chain couples TRBV20-1 to TRBJ2-1; 8 nucleotides align to TRBD2. J was trimmed by 4 bases and V by 2 bases; bases with no gene match: 7. The germline V gene encodes CDR1 DFQATT and CDR2 SNEGSKA (reference sequence). The CDR3 length is 15 residues. CDR3: CSARPSLAVYNEQFF. Here the CDR3 DNA reads TGCAGTGCTAGACCCTCACTAGCGGTATACAATGAGCAGTTCTTC.

This sequence joins TRBV6-2 or TRBV6-3 and TRBJ2-7, with TRBD2 matching over 9 bases. CDR1 and CDR2 from the germline V gene are MNHEY and SVGEGT. The CDR3 has 15 residues. The V segment lost 1 base and the J segment 3 bases; nucleotides outside the gene matches: 4. The CDR3 region is CASSYYSGRFYEQYF. The CDR3 region has the DNA TGTGCCAGCAGTTACTATAGCGGGAGATTCTACGAGCAGTACTTC.

At least ten counts were recorded for this clonotype. The chain combines TRBV7-2 with TRBJ2-1, with 10 bases lining up with TRBD2. Germline trimming cut 6 bases from V and 8 bases from J; bases unmatched to any gene: 10. Germline V gives CDR1 SGHTA, CDR2 FQGNSA. The CDR3 is 15 residues long. This CDR3 is CASSLLAGVVHEQFF. The CDR3, as DNA: TGTGCCAGCAGTCTCCTAGCGGGAGTGGTCCATGAGCAGTTCTTC.

This clonotype has just a few counts. The chain is built from TRBV6-1 and TRBJ2-5; perhaps D is TRBD1 or TRBD2 (5 bases each). The CDR3 is 13 residues long. Trimming shortened V by 5 bases and J by 4 bases, and 11 bases separated the two germline ends. In germline, CDR1 is MNHNS, CDR2 SASEGT. CDR3: CASSTWGIETQYF. DNA of the CDR3: TGTGCCAGCAGTACGTGGGGGATAGAGACCCAGTACTTC.

This chain uses TRBV12-3 or TRBV12-4 with TRBJ2-7; perhaps TRBD1 as D (7 bases). The CDR3 is made up of 15 amino acids. V was cut by 6 bases and J by 1 base, with 16 bases left in between. The chain's CDR3 is CASSPRGDYSYEQYF. CDR3 sequence (DNA): TGTGCCAGCAGCCCCAGGGGGGATTATTCCTACGAGCAGTACTTC.

V and J are TRBV27 and TRBJ2-3; 8 nucleotides match TRBD2. The CDR3 sequence is 15 residues long. Germline V gene data show CDR1 as MNHEY and CDR2 as SMNVEV (reference sequence). J was trimmed by 3 bases and V by 4 bases; bases with no gene match: 6. The CDR3 DNA reads as TGTGCCAGCAGTTGGAGCGGGAGTGGGACAGATACGCAGTATTTT. This codes for CASSWSGSGTDTQYF.

The chain uses TRBV12-3 or TRBV12-4 and TRBJ1-6; the D gene is possibly TRBD1 (5 bases). V dropped 5 bases and J dropped 7 bases, with 15 bases sitting between them. The CDR3 consists of 15 residues. CDR3 coding DNA: TGTGCCAGCAGTGCATGGGACGGAACGAATTCACCCCTCCACTTT. This codes for CASSAWDGTNSPLHF.

The V call is TRBV9, the J call TRBJ2-4; 8 bases agree with TRBD1. Germline CDR1 is SGDLS and CDR2 is YYNGEE. The CDR3 loop spans 17 amino acids. With 2 bases clipped from V and 1 base from J, the junction kept 8 bases outside the gene matches. Written as DNA, the CDR3 is TGTGCCAGCAGCGTCAGCTGGGACAGGAGTGCCAAAAACATTCAGTACTTC. This gives the protein CASSVSWDRSAKNIQYF.

The chain recombines TRBV7-9 with TRBJ2-3, with D tentatively TRBD2 (7 bases). V was trimmed by 8 bases and J by 2 bases, leaving 20 bases between them. The CDR3 has 16 amino acids. Germline-derived CDR1 and CDR2 are SEHNR and FQNEAQ (reference sequence). This CDR3 reads CASHGGRERNTDTQYF. The DNA for the CDR3 is TGTGCCAGCCATGGGGGGCGGGAGCGGAACACAGATACGCAGTATTTT.

This clonotype was recorded only once. This chain joins TRBV19 and TRBJ2-5; D is uncertain. V lost 7 bases, J lost 2 bases, and 11 bases lay in between. Looked up from germline, CDR1 is LNHDA and CDR2 is SQIVND (reference sequence). This CDR3 contains 13 residues. CDR3 nucleotides: TGTGCCAGTATTGGACCGGCGCAAGAGACCCAGTACTTC. It encodes CASIGPAQETQYF. The variable domain in full, with the rest retrieved from reference TRBV19 and TRBJ2-5, is DGGITQSPKYLFRKEGQNVTLSCEQNLNHDAMYWYRQDPGQGLRLIYYSQIVNDFQKGDIAEGYSVSREKKESFPLTVTSAQKNPTAFYLCASIGPAQETQYFGPGTRLLVL.